These 3 T cell receptor beta chains were sequenced from one sample in a study of shared clonotypes between healthy human individuals. The data were produced by immunoSEQ multiplex PCR, yet TCRdb's version contains in-frame clones alone and is incomplete. The repertoire holds around 500,000 clones, with approximately 80% as singletons. The sequencing input was PBMCs. These receptors were obtained from a woman in her thirties or forties in good health. Some clones in this sample may be carry-over from other donors' samples.

The chain couples TRBV28 to TRBJ1-4; D ambiguous. The CDR3 totals 14 residues. Germline V gene data show CDR1 as MDHEN and CDR2 as SYDVKM. V lost 5 bases to trimming and J lost 0 bases, with 7 bases between them. The CDR3 DNA sequence: TGTGCCAGCAGTGGCGGTTCAACTAATGAAAAACTGTTTTTT. It translates to CASSGGSTNEKLFF.

The chain combines TRBV5-1 with TRBJ1-4, with TRBD1 as a possible D gene (5 bases). Trimming left V 2 bases short and J 8 bases short, with 19 bases between. Germline loops: CDR1 SGHRS, CDR2 YFSETQ. The CDR3 sequence is 16 residues long. CDR3 residues: CASSFGVRGVWEKLFF. The CDR3 nucleotides read TGCGCCAGCAGCTTCGGGGTGAGGGGCGTTTGGGAAAAACTGTTTTTT.

The chain joins TRBV7-9 to TRBJ1-2; 9 nucleotides match TRBD1. Losses at the gene ends were 2 bases for V and 8 bases for J; bases not matched to a gene: 6. Germline CDR1 SEHNR, CDR2 FQNEAQ (reference sequence). The CDR3 loop spans 14 amino acids. CDR3 nucleotides: TGTGCCAGCAGCTTACGGGGACAGGGTGGCGGCTACACCTTC. It specifies CASSLRGQGGGYTF. Full variable domain (outside the CDR3, taken from reference TRBV7-9 and TRBJ1-2): DTGVSQNPRHKITKRGQNVTFRCDPISEHNRLYWYRQTLGQGPEFLTYFQNEAQLEKSRLLSDRFSAERPKGSFSTLEIQRTEQGDSAMYLCASSLRGQGGGYTFGSGTRLTVV.